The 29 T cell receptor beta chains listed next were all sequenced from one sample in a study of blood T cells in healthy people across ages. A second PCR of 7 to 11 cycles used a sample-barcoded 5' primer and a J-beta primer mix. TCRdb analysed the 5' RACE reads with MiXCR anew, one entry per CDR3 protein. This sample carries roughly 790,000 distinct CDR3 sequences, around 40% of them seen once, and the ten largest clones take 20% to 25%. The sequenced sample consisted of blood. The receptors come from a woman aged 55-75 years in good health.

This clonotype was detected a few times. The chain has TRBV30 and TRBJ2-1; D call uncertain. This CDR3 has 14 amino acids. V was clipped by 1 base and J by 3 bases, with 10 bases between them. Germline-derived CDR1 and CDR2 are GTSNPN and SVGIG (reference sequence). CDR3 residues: CAWSALSDYNEQFF. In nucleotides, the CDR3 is TGTGCCTGGAGTGCCTTATCGGACTACAATGAGCAGTTCTTC.

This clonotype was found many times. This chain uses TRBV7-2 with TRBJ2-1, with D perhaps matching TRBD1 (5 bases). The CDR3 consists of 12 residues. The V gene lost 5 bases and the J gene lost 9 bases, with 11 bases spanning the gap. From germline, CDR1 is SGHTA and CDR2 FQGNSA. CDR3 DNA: TGTGCCAGCAGCCCCCAGCAGGGTGAGCAGTTCTTC. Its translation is CASSPQQGEQFF.

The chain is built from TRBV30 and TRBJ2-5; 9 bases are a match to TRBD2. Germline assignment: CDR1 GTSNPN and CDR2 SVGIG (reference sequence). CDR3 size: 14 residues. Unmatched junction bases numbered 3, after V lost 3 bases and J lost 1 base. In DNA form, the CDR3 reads TGTGCCTGGAGACGGCGGGGGGGCCAAGAGACCCAGTACTTC. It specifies CAWRRRGGQETQYF.

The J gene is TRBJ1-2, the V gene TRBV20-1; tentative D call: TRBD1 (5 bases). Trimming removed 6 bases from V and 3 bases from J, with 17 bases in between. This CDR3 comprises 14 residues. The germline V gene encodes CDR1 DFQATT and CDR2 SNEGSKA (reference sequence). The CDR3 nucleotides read TGCAGTGCCCCCCCGTTCAGGGCAGACTATGGCTACACCTTC. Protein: CSAPPFRADYGYTF.

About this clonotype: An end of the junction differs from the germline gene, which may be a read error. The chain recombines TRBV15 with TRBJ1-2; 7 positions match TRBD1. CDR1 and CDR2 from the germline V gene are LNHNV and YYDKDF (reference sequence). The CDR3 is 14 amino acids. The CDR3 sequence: CAASMYRGNYGYTF. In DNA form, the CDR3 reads TGTGCCGCCAGCATGTACAGGGGTAACTATGGCTACACCTTC.

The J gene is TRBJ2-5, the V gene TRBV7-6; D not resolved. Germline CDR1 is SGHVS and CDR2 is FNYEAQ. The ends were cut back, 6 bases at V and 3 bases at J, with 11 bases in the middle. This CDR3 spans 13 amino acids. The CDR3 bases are TGTGCCAGCAGACCTTGGTCAAAAGAGACCCAGTACTTC. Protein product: CASRPWSKETQYF.

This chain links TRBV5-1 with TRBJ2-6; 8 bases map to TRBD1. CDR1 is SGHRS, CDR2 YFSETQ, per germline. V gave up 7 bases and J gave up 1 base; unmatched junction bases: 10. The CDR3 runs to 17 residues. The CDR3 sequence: CASVDDRGVSGANVLTF. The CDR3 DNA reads TGCGCCAGCGTTGACGACAGGGGCGTATCTGGGGCCAACGTCCTGACTTTC.

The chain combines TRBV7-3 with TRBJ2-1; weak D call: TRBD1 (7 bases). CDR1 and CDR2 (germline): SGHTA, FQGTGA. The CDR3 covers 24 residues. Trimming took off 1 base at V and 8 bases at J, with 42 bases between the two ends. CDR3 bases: TGTGCCAGCAGCTTAATTTGGGACCGGGACAGCGAAACGGGACTTCCAGCGGTTAACGATGAGCAGTTCTTC. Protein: CASSLIWDRDSETGLPAVNDEQFF.

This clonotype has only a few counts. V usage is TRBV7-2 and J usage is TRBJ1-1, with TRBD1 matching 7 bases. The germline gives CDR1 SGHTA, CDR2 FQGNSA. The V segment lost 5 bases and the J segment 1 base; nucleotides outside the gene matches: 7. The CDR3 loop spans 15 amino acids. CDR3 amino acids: CASSKTGTANTEAFF. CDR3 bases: TGTGCCAGCAGCAAAACCGGGACAGCGAACACTGAAGCTTTCTTT.

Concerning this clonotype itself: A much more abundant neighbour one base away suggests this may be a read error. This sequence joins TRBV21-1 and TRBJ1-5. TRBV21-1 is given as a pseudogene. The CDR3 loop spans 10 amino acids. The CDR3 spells CASKNQPQHF. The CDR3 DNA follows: TGTGCCAGCAAGAATCAGCCCCAGCATTTT.

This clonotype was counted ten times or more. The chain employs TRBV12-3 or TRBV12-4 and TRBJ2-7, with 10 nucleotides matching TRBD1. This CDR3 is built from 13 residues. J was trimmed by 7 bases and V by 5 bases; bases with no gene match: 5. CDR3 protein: CASSLGQGWEQYF. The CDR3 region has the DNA TGTGCCAGCAGTCTGGGACAGGGGTGGGAGCAGTACTTC.

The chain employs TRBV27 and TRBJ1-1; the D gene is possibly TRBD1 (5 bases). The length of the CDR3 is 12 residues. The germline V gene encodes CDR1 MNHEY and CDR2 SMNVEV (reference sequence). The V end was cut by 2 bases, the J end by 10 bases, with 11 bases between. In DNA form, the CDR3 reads TGTGCCAGCAGTTTAGGTGGCAGGGTAGCTTTCTTT. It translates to CASSLGGRVAFF.

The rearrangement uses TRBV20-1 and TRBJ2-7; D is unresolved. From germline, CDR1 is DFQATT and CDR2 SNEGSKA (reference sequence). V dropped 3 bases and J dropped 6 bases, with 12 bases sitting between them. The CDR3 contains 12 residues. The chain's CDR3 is CSARVRASEQYF. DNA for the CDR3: TGCAGTGCTAGGGTTCGGGCAAGCGAGCAGTACTTC.

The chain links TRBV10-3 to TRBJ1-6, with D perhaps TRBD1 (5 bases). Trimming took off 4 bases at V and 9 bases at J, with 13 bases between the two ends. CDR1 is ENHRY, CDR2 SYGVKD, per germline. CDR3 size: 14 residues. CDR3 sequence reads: CAISARESLSPLHF. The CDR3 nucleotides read TGTGCCATCAGTGCCAGGGAGTCTCTTTCACCCCTCCACTTT.

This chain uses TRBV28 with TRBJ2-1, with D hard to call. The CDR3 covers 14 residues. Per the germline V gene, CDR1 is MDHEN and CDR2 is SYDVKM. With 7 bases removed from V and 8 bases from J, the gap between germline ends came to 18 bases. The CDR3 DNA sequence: TGTGCCAGCACCACCGCTGCTTCCCCCCATGAGCAGTTCTTC. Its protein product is CASTTAASPHEQFF.

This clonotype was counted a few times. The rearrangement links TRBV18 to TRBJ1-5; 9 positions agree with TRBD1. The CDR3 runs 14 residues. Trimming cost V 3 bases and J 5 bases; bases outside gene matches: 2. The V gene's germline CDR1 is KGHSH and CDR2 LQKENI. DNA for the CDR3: TGTGCCAGCTCACCCGGACAGGGGCATCAGCCCCAGCATTTT. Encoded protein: CASSPGQGHQPQHF.

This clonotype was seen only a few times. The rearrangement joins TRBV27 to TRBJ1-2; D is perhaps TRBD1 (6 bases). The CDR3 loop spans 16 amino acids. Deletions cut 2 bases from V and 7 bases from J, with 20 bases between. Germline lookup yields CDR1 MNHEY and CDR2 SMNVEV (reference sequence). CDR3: CASSLSSGAPSFGYTF. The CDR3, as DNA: TGTGCCAGCAGTTTAAGTTCGGGGGCGCCATCGTTTGGCTACACCTTC.

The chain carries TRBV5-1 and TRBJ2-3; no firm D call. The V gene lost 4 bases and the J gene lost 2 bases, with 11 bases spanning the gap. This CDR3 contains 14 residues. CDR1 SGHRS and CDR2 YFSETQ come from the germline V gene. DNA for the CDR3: TGCGCCAGCAGCCCCGTGGGTTCCACAGATACGCAGTATTTT. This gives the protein CASSPVGSTDTQYF. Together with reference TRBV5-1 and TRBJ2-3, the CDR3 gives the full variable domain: KAGVTQTPRYLIKTRGQQVTLSCSPISGHRSVSWYQQTPGQGLQFLFEYFSETQRNKGNFPGRFSGRQFSNSRSEMNVSTLELGDSALYLCASSPVGSTDTQYFGPGTRLTVL.

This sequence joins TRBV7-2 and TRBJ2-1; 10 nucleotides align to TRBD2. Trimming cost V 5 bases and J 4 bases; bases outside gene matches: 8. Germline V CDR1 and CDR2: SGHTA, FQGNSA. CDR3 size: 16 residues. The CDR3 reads CASSATGTSVYNEQFF. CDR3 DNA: TGTGCCAGCAGCGCCACCGGGACTAGCGTTTACAATGAGCAGTTCTTC.

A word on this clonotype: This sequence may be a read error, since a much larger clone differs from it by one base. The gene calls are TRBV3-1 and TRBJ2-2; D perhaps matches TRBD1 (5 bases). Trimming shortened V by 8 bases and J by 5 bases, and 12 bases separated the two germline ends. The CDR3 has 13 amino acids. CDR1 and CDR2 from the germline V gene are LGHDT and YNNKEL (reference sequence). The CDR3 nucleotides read TGTGCCAGCGGGGCACGCAGGACCGGGGAGCTGTTTTTT. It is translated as CASGARRTGELFF.

This CDR3 is CASSVLAGGPPYEQYF. CDR3 DNA: TGTGCCAGCAGTGTCCTAGCGGGAGGGCCTCCCTACGAGCAGTACTTC. This chain joins TRBV27 and TRBJ2-7; TRBD2 matches at 12 bases. Germline loops: CDR1 MNHEY, CDR2 SMNVEV (reference sequence). This CDR3 has 16 residues. Trimming took 5 bases from V and 2 from J; bases not matched to a gene: 7.

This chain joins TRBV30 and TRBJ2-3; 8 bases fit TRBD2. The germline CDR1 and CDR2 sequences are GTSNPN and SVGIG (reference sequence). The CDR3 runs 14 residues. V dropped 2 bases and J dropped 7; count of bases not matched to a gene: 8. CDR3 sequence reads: CAWSSGGPPNTQYF. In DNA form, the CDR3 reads TGTGCCTGGAGTAGCGGGGGCCCCCCAAATACGCAGTATTTT.

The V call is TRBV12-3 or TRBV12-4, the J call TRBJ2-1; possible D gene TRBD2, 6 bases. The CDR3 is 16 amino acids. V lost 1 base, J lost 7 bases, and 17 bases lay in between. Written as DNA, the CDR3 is TGTGCCAGCAGTTTAGGTGGGGTACTAGCTCGGAATGAGCAGTTCTTC. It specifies CASSLGGVLARNEQFF.

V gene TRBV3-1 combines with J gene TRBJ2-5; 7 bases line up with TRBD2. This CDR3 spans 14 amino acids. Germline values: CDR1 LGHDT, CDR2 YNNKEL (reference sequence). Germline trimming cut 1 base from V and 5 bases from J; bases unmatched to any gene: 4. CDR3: CASSQVAGPETQYF. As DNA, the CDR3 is TGTGCCAGCAGCCAAGTAGCGGGCCCGGAGACCCAGTACTTC.

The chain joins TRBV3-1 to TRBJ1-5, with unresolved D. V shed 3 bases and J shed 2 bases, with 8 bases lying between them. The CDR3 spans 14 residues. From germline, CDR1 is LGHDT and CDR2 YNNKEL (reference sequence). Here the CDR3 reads CASSQTHRNQPQHF. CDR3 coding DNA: TGTGCCAGCAGCCAGACACATCGCAATCAGCCCCAGCATTTT.

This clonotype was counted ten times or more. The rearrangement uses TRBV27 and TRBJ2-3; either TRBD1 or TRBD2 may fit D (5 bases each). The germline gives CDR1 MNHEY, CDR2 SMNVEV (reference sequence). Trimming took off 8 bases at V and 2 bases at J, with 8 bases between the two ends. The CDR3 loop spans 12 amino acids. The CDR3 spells CASGTLTDTQYF. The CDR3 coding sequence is TGTGCCAGCGGGACCCTCACAGATACGCAGTATTTT.

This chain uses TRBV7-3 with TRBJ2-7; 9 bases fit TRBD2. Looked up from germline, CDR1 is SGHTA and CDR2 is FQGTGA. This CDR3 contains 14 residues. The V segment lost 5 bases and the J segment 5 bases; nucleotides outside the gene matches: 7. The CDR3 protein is CASSPAGTSHEQYF. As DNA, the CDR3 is TGTGCCAGCAGCCCCGCCGGGACTAGCCACGAGCAGTACTTC.

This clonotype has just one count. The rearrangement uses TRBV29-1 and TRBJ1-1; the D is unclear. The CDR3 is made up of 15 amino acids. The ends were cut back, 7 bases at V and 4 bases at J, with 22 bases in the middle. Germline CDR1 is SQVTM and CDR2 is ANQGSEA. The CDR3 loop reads CSAVTGWRGSTEAFF. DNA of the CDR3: TGCAGCGCTGTCACGGGCTGGCGAGGGAGCACTGAAGCTTTCTTT. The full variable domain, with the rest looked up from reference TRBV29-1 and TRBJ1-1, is SAVISQKPSRDICQRGTSLTIQCQVDSQVTMMFWYRQQPGQSLTLIATANQGSEATYESGFVIDKFPISRPNLTFSTLTVSNMSPEDSSIYLCSAVTGWRGSTEAFFGQGTRLTVV.

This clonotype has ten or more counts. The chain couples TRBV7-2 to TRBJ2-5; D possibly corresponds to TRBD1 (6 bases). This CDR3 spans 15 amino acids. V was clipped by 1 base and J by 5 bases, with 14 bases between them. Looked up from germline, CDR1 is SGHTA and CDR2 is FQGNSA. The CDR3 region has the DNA TGTGCCAGCAGCTTAGGGACAGCTTATCCGGAGACCCAGTACTTC. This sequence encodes CASSLGTAYPETQYF.